The 21 T cell receptor beta chains reported below all come from one sample, sequenced in a study of T-cell memory formation after mild COVID-19. TCRdb processed the 5' RACE reads anew with MiXCR; each CDR3 protein has one entry. The sample lists tens of thousands of distinct CDR3 sequences, over 15% occurring once. The sample comprised PBMCs or a T cell subset sorted from them (not recorded which). The receptors originated from an adult woman who had mild COVID-19 (a few samples of this study predate the infection). Cell type and time point are not known.

The gene calls are TRBV2 and TRBJ2-2, with a tentative D call TRBD2 (5 bases). Trimming pared 5 bases from V and 2 bases from J, leaving 18 bases between. CDR1 and CDR2 (germline): SNHLY, FYNNEI. This CDR3 is built from 17 residues. CDR3 residues: CASSPRAKGLNTGELFF. CDR3 sequence (DNA): TGTGCCAGCAGTCCGCGGGCAAAGGGCCTTAACACCGGGGAGCTGTTTTTT.

A few counts support this clonotype. The genes are TRBV7-2 and TRBJ2-3, with D perhaps matching TRBD1 or TRBD2 (7 bases each). V was pared by 5 bases and J by 3 bases, with 18 bases between. Germline V gene sequence: CDR1 SGHTA, CDR2 FQGNSA. There are 16 residues in the CDR3. Here the CDR3 reads CASSATRGGPTDTQYF. The CDR3 nucleotides are TGTGCCAGCAGCGCTACCAGGGGGGGGCCGACAGATACGCAGTATTTT.

This clonotype has a handful of counts. The chain employs TRBV18 and TRBJ2-7, with 10 bases aligning to TRBD2. The ends lost 5 bases at V and 2 bases at J; junction bases unmatched: 6. The V gene's germline CDR1 is KGHSH and CDR2 LQKENI. The CDR3 covers 15 residues. As DNA, the CDR3 is TGTGCCAGCTCAACGCGGACTAGCGGCACCTACGAGCAGTACTTC. Encoded protein: CASSTRTSGTYEQYF. The variable domain in full, completed from reference TRBV18 and TRBJ2-7, reads NAGVMQNPRHLVRRRGQEARLRCSPMKGHSHVYWYRQLPEEGLKFMVYLQKENIIDESGMPKERFSAEFPKEGPSILRIQQVVRGDSAAYFCASSTRTSGTYEQYFGPGTRLTVT.

V is TRBV12-3 or TRBV12-4 and J is TRBJ1-1, with D perhaps matching TRBD1 (5 bases). The V end lost 6 bases, the J end lost 1 base, and 18 bases lay between the germline ends. The CDR3 runs to 16 residues. This chain's CDR3 is CASSLGPGRTNTEAFF. DNA of the CDR3: TGTGCCAGCAGCCTGGGACCGGGACGGACGAACACTGAAGCTTTCTTT.

The table lists this clonotype with a few counts. The V call is TRBV21-1, the J call TRBJ2-7; TRBD1 reflects the table's D call only, with no check against the DNA. TRBV21-1 is tagged as a pseudogene. This CDR3 is 14 amino acids long. DNA of the CDR3: TGTGCCAGCAGCAAAGCTGGGGACGACGGCTTGCAGTACTTC. It encodes CASSKAGDDGLQYF.

This clonotype was seen a handful of times. The chain couples TRBV3-1 to TRBJ2-1; 10 bases align to TRBD1. The CDR3 runs to 15 residues. The germline CDR1 and CDR2 sequences are LGHDT and YNNKEL (reference sequence). V dropped 2 bases and J dropped 7; count of bases not matched to a gene: 5. The CDR3 sequence: CASSQSPDRGNEQFF. The CDR3 DNA sequence: TGTGCCAGCAGCCAATCCCCGGACAGGGGGAATGAGCAGTTCTTC.

The chain couples TRBV12-3 or TRBV12-4 to TRBJ2-5; D gene ambiguous. This CDR3 contains 13 residues. Trimming shortened V by 7 bases and J by 1 base, and 10 bases separated the two germline ends. The CDR3: CASKGQPQETQYF. The CDR3 bases are TGTGCCAGCAAAGGGCAACCCCAAGAGACCCAGTACTTC.

A few counts support this clonotype. As DNA, the CDR3 is TGCAGTGCTAGCCTCCTTGGGACAACAGAGCAGTACTTC. Translated, it gives CSASLLGTTEQYF. V usage is TRBV20-1 and J usage is TRBJ2-7, with a possible D match to TRBD1 (6 bases). This CDR3 comprises 13 residues. The germline CDR1 and CDR2 sequences are DFQATT and SNEGSKA (reference sequence). The ends were cut back, 3 bases at V and 7 bases at J, with 16 bases in the middle.

The chain is built from TRBV4-2 and TRBJ2-7; 7 bases line up with TRBD2. V lost 0 bases to trimming and J lost 2 bases; unmatched junction nucleotides: 10. This CDR3 is built from 17 residues. CDR1 and CDR2 (germline): LGHNA, YNFKEQ. The CDR3 spells CASSQDQGDYTPYEQYF. CDR3 DNA sequence: TGTGCCAGCAGCCAAGATCAAGGGGACTACACTCCCTACGAGCAGTACTTC.

V and J are TRBV6-2 or TRBV6-3 and TRBJ2-2, with 9 positions matching TRBD2. This CDR3 spans 14 amino acids. The germline V gene has CDR1 MNHEY and CDR2 SVGEGT. V lost 5 bases and J lost 3; bases outside the gene matches: 1. DNA of the CDR3: TGTGCCAGCAGTAGGACTAGCGACACCGGGGAGCTGTTTTTT. Its translation: CASSRTSDTGELFF.

The chain is built from TRBV7-3 and TRBJ2-3, with 10 nucleotides matching TRBD2. CDR3 size: 18 residues. Looked up from germline, CDR1 is SGHTA and CDR2 is FQGTGA. The trim removed 5 bases at V and 1 base at J, leaving 12 bases unmatched. This CDR3 is CASSPVSGGQLGTDTQYF. The CDR3, as DNA: TGTGCCAGCAGCCCGGTTAGCGGGGGGCAACTGGGCACAGATACGCAGTATTTT.

V usage is TRBV7-9 and J usage is TRBJ2-3; the D is unclear. CDR1 is SEHNR, CDR2 FQNEAQ, per germline (reference sequence). Between the trimmed V and J ends, which lost 4 bases and 0 bases, there was a span of 11 bases. CDR3 size: 15 residues. The CDR3 spells CASSSNTSSTDTQYF. CDR3 sequence (DNA): TGTGCCAGCAGCTCCAATACCTCTAGCACAGATACGCAGTATTTT.

The chain employs TRBV4-3 and TRBJ2-1; D is possibly TRBD1 or TRBD2 (5 bases each). Trimming shortened V by 2 bases and J by 8 bases, and 22 bases separated the two germline ends. The CDR3 is 17 amino acids. CDR1 is LGHNA, CDR2 YSLEER, per germline. For the CDR3, the DNA is TGCGCCAGCAGCCAACGGGGCTGGGACGGCCCAGTCGATGAGCAGTTCTTC. This sequence encodes CASSQRGWDGPVDEQFF.

This chain joins TRBV7-9 and TRBJ2-7; 10 bases are shared with TRBD1. The CDR3 length is 15 residues. The germline gives CDR1 SEHNR, CDR2 FQNEAQ (reference sequence). With 4 bases clipped from V and 5 bases from J, the junction kept 8 bases outside the gene matches. The CDR3 here is CASSSTGGAVHEQYF. The CDR3 nucleotides are TGTGCCAGCAGCTCGACAGGGGGCGCCGTCCACGAGCAGTACTTC.

This clonotype has more than one count but fewer than ten. The J gene is TRBJ2-3, the V gene TRBV6-5, with D possibly being TRBD2 (5 bases). Per germline, CDR1 MNHEY and CDR2 SVGAGI. The CDR3 sequence is 15 residues long. Trimming pared 0 bases from V and 6 bases from J, leaving 13 bases between. In DNA, the CDR3 is TGTGCCAGCAGTTACTCGACCGGGATCGCCGATACGCAGTATTTT. Its translation: CASSYSTGIADTQYF.

The chain uses TRBV6-2 or TRBV6-3 and TRBJ2-1; D is unclear. CDR1 MNHEY and CDR2 SVGEGT come from the germline V gene. The CDR3 consists of 16 residues. Trimming pared 0 bases from V and 4 bases from J, leaving 13 bases between. CDR3 coding DNA: TGTGCCAGCAGTTACTCGCTGACGGCTTTGTACAATGAGCAGTTCTTC. It translates to CASSYSLTALYNEQFF.

The chain carries TRBV7-6 and TRBJ2-3, with TRBD2 as a possible D gene (5 bases). This CDR3 contains 13 residues. The ends were cut back, 2 bases at V and 6 bases at J, with 9 bases in the middle. The germline gives CDR1 SGHVS, CDR2 FNYEAQ. CDR3 in amino acids: CASSLNSGDTQYF. The DNA of the CDR3 is TGTGCCAGCAGCTTAAATTCGGGGGATACGCAGTATTTT.

The genes are TRBV24-1 and TRBJ2-2, with TRBD1 matching 7 bases. CDR1 is KGHDR and CDR2 is SFDVKD in the germline V gene. This CDR3 has 16 amino acids. With 4 bases clipped from V and 0 bases from J, the junction kept 4 bases outside the gene matches. The CDR3 coding sequence is TGTGCCACCAGTGAATCGGGACAGTCGAACACCGGGGAGCTGTTTTTT. Amino acids: CATSESGQSNTGELFF.

This rearrangement joins TRBV27 to TRBJ2-7; D is possibly TRBD2 (5 bases). CDR1 is MNHEY, CDR2 SMNVEV, per germline (reference sequence). The CDR3 has 16 residues. Trimming removed 0 bases from V and 7 bases from J, with 19 bases in between. CDR3 in amino acids: CASSLSLGKSMGEQYF. CDR3 nucleotide sequence: TGTGCCAGCAGTTTATCGCTCGGGAAGTCTATGGGGGAGCAGTACTTC.

V and J are TRBV11-3 and TRBJ2-1; TRBD2 might be the D (6 bases). Germline V gives CDR1 SGHNT, CDR2 YENEEA. Trimming shortened V by 3 bases and J by 0 bases, and 6 bases separated the two germline ends. The CDR3 has 14 amino acids. The DNA of the CDR3 is TGTGCCAGCAGCTTGGAGGGCTCCTACAATGAGCAGTTCTTC. Its translation: CASSLEGSYNEQFF.

This clonotype showed up just a few times. The chain combines TRBV6-5 with TRBJ2-5; D gene unclear. The CDR3 runs 16 residues. The germline CDR1 and CDR2 sequences are MNHEY and SVGAGI. Trimming cost V 0 bases and J 4 bases, with 15 bases left between them. The CDR3 protein is CASSYSGWNAGETQYF. In DNA form, the CDR3 reads TGTGCCAGCAGTTACTCCGGGTGGAACGCTGGAGAGACCCAGTACTTC.